The present entry profiles one T cell receptor (beta chain) with its context. Assay used: immunoSEQ multiplex PCR; TCRdb lists only in-frame clones, some missing. The table has under 95,000 clones, more than 85% seen once. Each patient experienced a relapse that followed autologous stem cell transplantation, and brentuximab vedotin exposure varied. This sample is part of a study of PD-1 blockade in classical Hodgkin lymphoma. This CDR3 contains 14 residues. The V end lost 1 base, the J end lost 0 bases, and 5 bases lay between the germline ends. Per the germline V gene, CDR1 is MNHNS and CDR2 is SASEGT.

The TCR comes from a human donor with classical Hodgkin lymphoma. The input for sequencing was peripheral blood mononuclear cells (PBMCs), taken at baseline. This chain connects TRBV6-1 to TRBJ2-3, with unresolved D. This chain's CDR3 is CASSEGPSTDTQYF. Here the CDR3 DNA reads TGTGCCAGCAGTGAAGGCCCCAGCACAGATACGCAGTATTTT.